This TCR beta chain was retrieved from a study of cytomegalovirus exposure and HLA in healthy donors. At the level of the study: HLA-typed donors were the source of about 85 million unique TCRs, which an early data release held. The study, taken as a whole, reports: Reportedly, cytomegalovirus status was diagnosed with high sensitivity and specificity. It was reported that TCR beta sequences correctly inferred the HLA-A and HLA-B alleles for most subjects.

The germline V gene has CDR1 SGHRS and CDR2 YFSETQ. V was clipped by 2 bases and J by 6 bases, with 15 bases between them. There are 15 residues in the CDR3. Of note for this clone: What it recognizes is unknown.

Primers included in the PCR were 60 Vbeta and 13 Jbeta primers. Profiled with immunoSEQ multiplex PCR; TCRdb holds only in-frame clones, not every one. The listing contains 150,000 to 200,000 clones. V usage is TRBV5-1 and J usage is TRBJ2-1; possible D gene TRBD2, 6 bases. Sequencing input: PBMCs. This TCR was sampled from a man aged 30 to 39 in good health and CMV-seronegative. Written as DNA, the CDR3 is TGCGCCAGCAGCTTTAGCGGCAGAGGGGTCAATGAGCAGTTCTTC. Its protein product is CASSFSGRGVNEQFF.